This record concerns one TCR beta chain sequence. This record comes from a study of blood T cell repertoires in COVID-19. Methods used by the authors: Amplified reference gene primers provided the basis for estimating nucleated cell counts. Clones were sequenced by immunoSEQ multiplex PCR, and TCRdb holds only the in-frame ones, with some missing. Clonal size and the V and J genes are those of that table, whereas D and trimming came from the DNA. The table lists about 300,000 clones, 85% to 90% of them singletons, with 3.5% to 4.5% in the top ten. The receptor was derived from a man between 25 and 39 years old who had recovered from COVID-19. Sequenced sample: PBMCs or T cells enriched from blood (not recorded which).

CDR3 sequence (DNA): TGTGCCAGCAGTGAGGGGCACACGAACACCGGGGAGCTGTTTTTT. It yields the protein CASSEGHTNTGELFF. This chain connects TRBV2 to TRBJ2-2, with D perhaps matching TRBD1 (5 bases). Between the trimmed V and J ends, which lost 3 bases and 0 bases, there was a span of 8 bases. This CDR3 is built from 15 residues. The V gene's germline CDR1 is SNHLY and CDR2 FYNNEI.